This T cell receptor (beta chain) was profiled in a study of blood T cell repertoires in COVID-19. Study overall: The samples span acute and convalescent COVID-19 from the United States, Italy and Spain. The cDNA or gDNA used as material had been derived from T cells, B-cell-depleted T cells, or PBMCs.

Profiled with immunoSEQ multiplex PCR; TCRdb holds only in-frame clones, not every one. This table holds some 300,000 clones, 70% to 90% found once. The CDR3 runs 15 residues. Germline assignment: CDR1 SEHNR and CDR2 FQNEAQ (reference sequence). Deletions cut 5 bases from V and 0 bases from J, with 13 bases between. This sequence originates from a woman between 45 and 60 years old with COVID-19, enrolled during active disease. V gene TRBV7-9 combines with J gene TRBJ1-2; unclear D gene. The sample taken for sequencing was peripheral blood. The CDR3 sequence is CASSANSNANYGYTF. Here the CDR3 DNA reads TGTGCCAGCAGCGCGAACAGCAATGCTAACTATGGCTACACCTTC.